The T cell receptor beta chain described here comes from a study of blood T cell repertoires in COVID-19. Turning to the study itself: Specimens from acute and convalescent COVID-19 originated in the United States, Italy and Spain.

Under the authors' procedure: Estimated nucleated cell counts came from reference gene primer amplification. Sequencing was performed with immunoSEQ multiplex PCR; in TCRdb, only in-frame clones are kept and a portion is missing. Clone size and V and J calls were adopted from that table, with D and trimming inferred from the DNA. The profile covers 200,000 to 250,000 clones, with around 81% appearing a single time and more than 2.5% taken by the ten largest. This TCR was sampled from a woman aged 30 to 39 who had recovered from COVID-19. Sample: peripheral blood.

CDR3 amino acids: CASSFDSFQETQYF. Written as DNA, the CDR3 is TGCGCCAGCAGCTTCGACAGCTTCCAAGAGACCCAGTACTTC. This chain connects TRBV5-1 to TRBJ2-5, with D tentatively TRBD1 (5 bases). Trimming removed 2 bases from V and 1 base from J, with 9 bases in between. Germline CDR1 is SGHRS and CDR2 is YFSETQ. The CDR3 runs to 14 residues.